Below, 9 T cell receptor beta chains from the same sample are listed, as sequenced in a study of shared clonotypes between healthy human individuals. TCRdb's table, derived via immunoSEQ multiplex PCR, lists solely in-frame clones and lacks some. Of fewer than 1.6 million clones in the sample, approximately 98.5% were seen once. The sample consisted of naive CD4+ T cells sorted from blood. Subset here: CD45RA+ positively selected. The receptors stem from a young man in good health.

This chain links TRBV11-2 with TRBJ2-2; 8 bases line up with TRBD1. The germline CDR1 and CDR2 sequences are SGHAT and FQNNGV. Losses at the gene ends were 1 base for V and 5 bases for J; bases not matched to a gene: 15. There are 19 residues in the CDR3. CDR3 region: CASSLVTGQGRFGTGELFF. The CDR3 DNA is TGTGCCAGCAGCTTAGTTACCGGACAGGGAAGATTCGGAACCGGGGAGCTGTTTTTT. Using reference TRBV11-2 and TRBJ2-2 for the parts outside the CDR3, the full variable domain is EAGVAQSPRYKIIEKRQSVAFWCNPISGHATLYWYQQILGQGPKLLIQFQNNGVVDDSQLPKDRFSAERLKGVDSTLKIQPAKLEDSAVYLCASSLVTGQGRFGTGELFFGEGSRLTVL.

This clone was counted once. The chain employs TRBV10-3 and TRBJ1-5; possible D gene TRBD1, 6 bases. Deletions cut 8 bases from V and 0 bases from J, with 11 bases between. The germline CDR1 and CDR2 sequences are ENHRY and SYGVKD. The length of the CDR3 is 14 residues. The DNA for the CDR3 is TGTGCCATCGCTAGGACAGATAGCAATCAGCCCCAGCATTTT. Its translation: CAIARTDSNQPQHF.

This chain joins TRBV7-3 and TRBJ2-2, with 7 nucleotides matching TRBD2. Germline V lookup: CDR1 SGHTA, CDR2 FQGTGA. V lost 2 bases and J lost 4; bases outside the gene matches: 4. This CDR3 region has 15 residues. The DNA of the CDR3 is TGTGCCAGCAGCTTAGGCGGGAGAAGCACCGGGGAGCTGTTTTTT. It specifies CASSLGGRSTGELFF.

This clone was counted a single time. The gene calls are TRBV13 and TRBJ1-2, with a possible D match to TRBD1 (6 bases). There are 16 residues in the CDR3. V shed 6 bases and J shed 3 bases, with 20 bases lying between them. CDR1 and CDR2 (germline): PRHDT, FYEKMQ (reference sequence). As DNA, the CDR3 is TGTGCCAGCAGTCCCCCTAGGGGGGGCGATTACTATGGCTACACCTTC. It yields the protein CASSPPRGGDYYGYTF.

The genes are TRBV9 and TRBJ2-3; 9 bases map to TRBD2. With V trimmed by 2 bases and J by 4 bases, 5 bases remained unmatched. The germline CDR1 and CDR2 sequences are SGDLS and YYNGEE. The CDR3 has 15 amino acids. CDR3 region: CASSVGTSSADTQYF. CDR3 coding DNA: TGTGCCAGCAGCGTTGGGACTAGCAGCGCAGATACGCAGTATTTT.

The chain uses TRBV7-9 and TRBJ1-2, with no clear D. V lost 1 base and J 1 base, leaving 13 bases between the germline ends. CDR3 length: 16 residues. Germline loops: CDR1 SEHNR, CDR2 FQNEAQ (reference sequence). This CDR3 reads CASSLGRAGINYGYTF. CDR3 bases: TGTGCCAGCAGCTTAGGTCGCGCAGGTATTAACTATGGCTACACCTTC.

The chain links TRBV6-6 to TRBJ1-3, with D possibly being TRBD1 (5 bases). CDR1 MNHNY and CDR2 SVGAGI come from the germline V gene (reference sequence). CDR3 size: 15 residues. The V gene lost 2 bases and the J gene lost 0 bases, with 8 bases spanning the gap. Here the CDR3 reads CASSYPQASGNTIYF. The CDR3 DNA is TGTGCCAGCAGTTACCCACAGGCCTCTGGAAACACCATATATTTT.

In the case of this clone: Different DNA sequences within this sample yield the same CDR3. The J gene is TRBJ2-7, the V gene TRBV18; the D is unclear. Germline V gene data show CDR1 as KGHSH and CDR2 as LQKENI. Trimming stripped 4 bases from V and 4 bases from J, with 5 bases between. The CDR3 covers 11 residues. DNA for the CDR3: TGTGCCAGCTCACTAGAGTACGAGCAGTACTTC. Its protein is CASSLEYEQYF.

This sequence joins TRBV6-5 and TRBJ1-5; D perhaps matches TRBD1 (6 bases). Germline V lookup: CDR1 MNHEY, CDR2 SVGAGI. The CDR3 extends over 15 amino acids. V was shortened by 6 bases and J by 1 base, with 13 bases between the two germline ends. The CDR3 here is CASRQGTLSNQPQHF. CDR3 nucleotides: TGTGCCAGCAGACAGGGAACTTTAAGCAATCAGCCCCAGCATTTT.